This entry describes one TCR beta chain. From germline, CDR1 is ENHRY and CDR2 SYGVKD. The V gene end was trimmed by 10 bases and the J gene end by 9 bases; junction bases not matched to a gene: 14. The CDR3 is 14 amino acids. The authors reverse transcribed roughly 0.5 to 1 ug RNA with random hexamers. It was immunoSEQ multiplex PCR that amplified TCR beta CDR3 across 54 Vbeta and 13 Jbeta. From the immunoSEQ multiplex PCR reads, TCRdb called clonotypes with MiXCR, one entry per CDR3 protein. Among 240,000 or so distinct CDR3 sequences listed, 90% to 97% were seen once. This sample was taken from a study of CD8 T cells in Susac syndrome. Under recently defined diagnostic criteria, the patients with Susac syndrome qualified as having definite or probable disease. TEMRA cells were FACS-enriched and CD8+ and CD4+ T cells negatively isolated.

This sequence was found in a human donor with Susac syndrome. Input material: CD4+ T cells from PBMCs. V gene TRBV10-3 combines with J gene TRBJ2-1, with 8 bases lining up with TRBD2. The CDR3 DNA sequence: TGTGCCACCACGAGGGGAGCGGGAGTTATTGAGCAGTTCTTC. Translation gives CATTRGAGVIEQFF.